The 17 T cell receptor beta chains reported below all come from one sample, sequenced in a study of persistence of HIV-infected CD4 T cells. This was the immunoSEQ version 4 assay in survey mode. Method: immunoSEQ multiplex PCR; TCRdb's copy keeps in-frame clones and lacks some. In the table there are roughly 41,000 clones, around 90% of which are singletons. Nonspecific anti-CD3/anti-CD28 bead stimulation represents the broad CD4+ T cell repertoire. Sorting of responding CD4+ T cells relied on upregulated CD40 ligand together with CD69. These receptors lack a known antigen. The sequenced sample was CD4+ T cells sorted from PBMCs after roughly 18-hour stimulation, obtained from a patient who received antiretroviral therapy. The origin of the receptors is an adult man with HIV who was CMV-seropositive.

The genes are TRBV30 and TRBJ1-4, with D hard to call. Germline V gene data show CDR1 as GTSNPN and CDR2 as SVGIG (reference sequence). The V end lost 4 bases, the J end lost 5 bases, and 5 bases lay between the germline ends. The CDR3 has 11 residues. The CDR3 bases are TGTGCCTGGAAGATGAATGAAAAACTGTTTTTT. Translated: CAWKMNEKLFF. Drawing the rest from reference TRBV30 and TRBJ1-4, the complete variable domain is SQTIHQWPATLVQPVGSPLSLECTVEGTSNPNLYWYRQAAGRGLQLLFYSVGIGQISSEVPQNLSASRPQDRQFILSSKKLLLSDSGFYLCAWKMNEKLFFGSGTQLSVL.

The chain carries TRBV7-2 and TRBJ1-3; maybe TRBD1 (6 bases). The CDR3 is 15 amino acids. Germline assignment: CDR1 SGHTA and CDR2 FQGNSA. Trimming took 4 bases from V and 5 from J, leaving 15 bases between them. The CDR3 loop is CASSSSTGPRNTIYF. The CDR3, as DNA: TGTGCCAGCAGCTCCTCGACAGGTCCTCGAAACACCATATATTTT.

This chain links TRBV27 with TRBJ2-7, with unresolved D. V lost 0 bases, J lost 0 bases, and 12 bases lay in between. CDR3 length equals 16 residues. Per the germline V gene, CDR1 is MNHEY and CDR2 is SMNVEV (reference sequence). The CDR3 region has the DNA TGTGCCAGCAGTTTATCGGTCCAGCTCAGCTCCTACGAGCAGTACTTC. This translates into CASSLSVQLSSYEQYF.

The chain has TRBV3-1 (or the pseudogene TRBV3-2) and TRBJ1-1; 7 bases are a match to TRBD1. The V segment lost 3 bases and the J segment 0 bases; nucleotides outside the gene matches: 4. The length of the CDR3 is 15 residues. CDR1 and CDR2 (germline): LGHDT, YNNKEL (reference sequence). CDR3 region: CASSHSDRVNTEAFF. CDR3 nucleotides: TGTGCCAGCAGCCATTCTGACAGGGTGAACACTGAAGCTTTCTTT.

The chain links TRBV7-3 to TRBJ2-3; weak D call: TRBD2 (6 bases). Germline lookup yields CDR1 SGHTA and CDR2 FQGTGA. There are 15 residues in the CDR3. Trimming took off 4 bases at V and 2 bases at J, with 13 bases between the two ends. DNA of the CDR3: TGTGCCAGCAGCTCTAGGGACTCGAACACAGATACGCAGTATTTT. It encodes CASSSRDSNTDTQYF.

V gene TRBV7-2 combines with J gene TRBJ2-1, with 12 bases that match TRBD2. CDR1 is SGHTA and CDR2 is FQGNSA in the germline V gene. The length of the CDR3 is 15 residues. Trimming removed 6 bases from V and 5 bases from J; junction bases left unmatched: 5. As DNA, the CDR3 is TGTGCCAGCAGACCAAGACTAGCGGGAGACAATGAGCAGTTCTTC. Its protein product is CASRPRLAGDNEQFF.

The gene calls are TRBV5-6 and TRBJ1-2; 10 positions match TRBD1. The CDR3 is 14 residues long. Germline V gene sequence: CDR1 SGHDT, CDR2 YYEEEE. Germline trimming cut 4 bases from V and 5 bases from J; bases unmatched to any gene: 5. CDR3 DNA sequence: TGTGCCAGCAGCCCCGGACAGGGGGGGTATGGCTACACCTTC. Translating gives CASSPGQGGYGYTF.

V usage is TRBV6-5 and J usage is TRBJ2-5; D gene uncertain. Trimming stripped 7 bases from V and 2 bases from J, with 5 bases between. This CDR3 contains 11 residues. The V gene's germline CDR1 is MNHEY and CDR2 SVGAGI. For the CDR3, the DNA is TGTGCCAGCACAGTACAAGAGACCCAGTACTTC. As protein: CASTVQETQYF.

This chain joins TRBV5-6 and TRBJ2-2; D is tentatively TRBD1 or TRBD2 (5 bases each). With 4 bases removed from V and 2 bases from J, the gap between germline ends came to 12 bases. This CDR3 is 15 amino acids long. In germline, CDR1 is SGHDT, CDR2 YYEEEE. The CDR3 loop is CASSRDELNTGELFF. The CDR3 DNA follows: TGTGCCAGCAGCCGGGACGAGCTAAACACCGGGGAGCTGTTTTTT.

Details on this clone: Distinct nucleotide sequences in the sample also encode this CDR3. V gene TRBV5-4 combines with J gene TRBJ1-5; D gene unclear. The germline V and J ends were trimmed by 4 bases and 0 bases, with 8 bases remaining between them. The CDR3 runs 14 residues. CDR1 and CDR2 (germline): SGHNT, YYREEE (reference sequence). CDR3 sequence (DNA): TGTGCCAGCAGCCTAACCGGTAGCAATCAGCCCCAGCATTTT. Translated: CASSLTGSNQPQHF.

This chain joins TRBV7-2 and TRBJ2-7; D not resolved. This CDR3 is built from 13 residues. CDR1 and CDR2 from the germline V gene are SGHTA and FQGNSA. With 2 bases removed from V and 9 bases from J, the gap between germline ends came to 14 bases. The CDR3 here is CASSLLQAAGQYF. CDR3 sequence (DNA): TGTGCCAGCAGCTTACTCCAGGCGGCCGGGCAGTACTTC. The full variable domain, in which reference TRBV7-2 and TRBJ2-7 provide the parts outside the CDR3, is GAGVSQSPSNKVTEKGKDVELRCDPISGHTALYWYRQSLGQGLEFLIYFQGNSAPDKSGLPSDRFSAERTGGSVSTLTIQRTQQEDSAVYLCASSLLQAAGQYFGPGTRLTVT.

Comment on this clone: A junction end diverges from the germline sequence, so it may reflect a read error. DNA for the CDR3: TGTGCCTGGAGTTTCCCGACCGCCAATGAGCAGCTCTTC. It is translated as CAWSFPTANEQLF. The rearrangement uses TRBV30 and TRBJ2-1; D is uncertain. CDR1 GTSNPN and CDR2 SVGIG come from the germline V gene (reference sequence). The CDR3 totals 13 residues.

CDR3 sequence: CASSQGARGANEQFF. The CDR3 DNA reads TGTGCCAGCAGTCAAGGAGCCAGGGGAGCGAATGAGCAGTTCTTC. The V call is TRBV11-3, the J call TRBJ2-1, with a weak D call TRBD1 (6 bases). This CDR3 contains 15 residues. Trimming shortened V by 6 bases and J by 7 bases, and 19 bases separated the two germline ends. The germline V gene has CDR1 SGHNT and CDR2 YENEEA.

This clone was seen only once. The rearrangement links TRBV30 to TRBJ2-7; no firm D call. The CDR3 consists of 13 residues. CDR1 is GTSNPN, CDR2 SVGIG, per germline (reference sequence). Trimming removed 0 bases at V and 3 bases at J, with 9 bases between. CDR3: CAWSVAVRYEQYF. For the CDR3, the DNA is TGTGCCTGGAGTGTCGCAGTTCGCTACGAGCAGTACTTC.

V and J are TRBV7-6 and TRBJ2-7; TRBD1 matches at 10 bases. The CDR3 is made up of 15 amino acids. The V gene's germline CDR1 is SGHVS and CDR2 FNYEAQ. With V trimmed by 5 bases and J by 4 bases, 8 bases remained unmatched. The CDR3 protein is CASSPDRGGLYEQYF. The CDR3 bases are TGTGCCAGCAGCCCGGACAGGGGGGGTCTATACGAGCAGTACTTC.

CDR3 loop: CASSHLGQGAGGYTF. The CDR3 nucleotides are TGTGCCAGCAGCCATTTGGGACAGGGGGCGGGCGGCTACACCTTC. The rearrangement uses TRBV3-1 (or the pseudogene TRBV3-2) and TRBJ1-2; 12 bases are shared with TRBD1. Germline CDR1 and CDR2: LGHDT and YNNKEL (reference sequence). The CDR3 covers 15 residues. J was trimmed by 8 bases and V by 3 bases; bases with no gene match: 7.

The chain couples TRBV24-1 to TRBJ1-1; unclear D gene. Germline V lookup: CDR1 KGHDR, CDR2 SFDVKD. This CDR3 region has 16 residues. V was shortened by 5 bases and J by 3 bases, with 18 bases between the two germline ends. CDR3 sequence (DNA): TGTGCCACCAGTGGTTCCGGCAGAACAAAGGACACTGAAGCTTTCTTT. This gives the protein CATSGSGRTKDTEAFF.